This T cell receptor beta chain was recovered during a study of cytomegalovirus exposure and HLA in healthy donors. The CDR3 runs to 14 residues. Trimming took 1 base from V and 2 from J, leaving 8 bases between them. Germline V gene data show CDR1 as LNHDA and CDR2 as SQIVND (reference sequence). PCR used 60 Vbeta primers and 13 Jbeta primers. TCRdb keeps only in-frame clones here, not all; method: immunoSEQ multiplex PCR. The table shows about 110,000 clones, with around four fifths occurring only once. There are a few counts of this clone. The chain recombines TRBV19 with TRBJ2-5; D is undetermined. This clonotype originated in a man in his fifties or sixties in good health and CMV-seronegative. The sample taken for sequencing was PBMCs. Here the CDR3 reads CASSIGQVQETQYF. CDR3 coding DNA: TGTGCCAGTAGTATAGGGCAGGTACAAGAGACCCAGTACTTC.